The 25 T cell receptor beta chains presented below share a single source sample, sequenced in a study of PD-L1 blockade in urothelial cancer. Only in-frame clones appear in the TCRdb table, and some are missing; sequencing was by immunoSEQ multiplex PCR. Of approximately 79,000 clones in the sample, 85% were seen once. As to time point: pretreatment peripheral blood. Sample: PBMCs, taken around atezolizumab (anti-PD-L1) treatment. These receptors were collected from a middle-aged man with urothelial cancer.

The chain carries TRBV27 and TRBJ2-7, with TRBD1 matching over 7 bases. Per the germline V gene, CDR1 is MNHEY and CDR2 is SMNVEV (reference sequence). The V gene end was trimmed by 5 bases and the J gene end by 1 base; junction bases not matched to a gene: 5. The CDR3 is 14 residues long. CDR3 protein: CASSHGTVSYEQYF. The CDR3, as DNA: TGTGCCAGCAGTCATGGGACAGTATCCTACGAGCAGTACTTC.

The gene calls are TRBV2 and TRBJ2-4, with 7 nucleotides matching TRBD1. The J segment lost 9 bases and the V segment lost 6 bases, leaving 8 bases of the junction unmatched. This CDR3 comprises 13 residues. The germline V gene encodes CDR1 SNHLY and CDR2 FYNNEI. CDR3 nucleotides: TGTGCCAGCAGAGGGGACAGCCAAGGCATTCAGTACTTC. Protein: CASRGDSQGIQYF.

In its sample, this clone was seen a few times. V is TRBV9 and J is TRBJ2-3; 10 bases align to TRBD1. J gave up 3 bases and V 3 bases, and 10 bases lay outside the gene matches. The CDR3 has 17 residues. The germline gives CDR1 SGDLS, CDR2 YYNGEE. The CDR3 DNA reads as TGTGCCAGCAGCGCCCAACCGGGACAGGGGACGACAGATACGCAGTATTTT. Protein sequence: CASSAQPGQGTTDTQYF. The full variable domain, completed using reference TRBV9 and TRBJ2-3, is DSGVTQTPKHLITATGQRVTLRCSPRSGDLSVYWYQQSLDQGLQFLIQYYNGEERAKGNILERFSAQQFPDLHSELNLSSLELGDSALYFCASSAQPGQGTTDTQYFGPGTRLTVL.

The chain has TRBV19 and TRBJ2-2, with 9 bases matching TRBD2. Germline-derived CDR1 and CDR2 are LNHDA and SQIVND (reference sequence). The ends lost 5 bases at V and 6 bases at J; junction bases unmatched: 10. The CDR3 is 16 amino acids. The CDR3 region is CASSSSGKGGAGELFF. Written as DNA, the CDR3 is TGTGCCAGTAGTTCTAGCGGGAAGGGGGGGGCCGGGGAGCTGTTTTTT.

This chain links TRBV6-5 with TRBJ1-4; 9 nucleotides align to TRBD1. Germline-derived CDR1 and CDR2 are MNHEY and SVGAGI. CDR3 length: 14 amino acids. Trimming cost V 5 bases and J 4 bases; bases outside gene matches: 2. The CDR3 region has the DNA TGTGCCAGCAGTGTGGACAGGGGTAATGAAAAACTGTTTTTT. This sequence encodes CASSVDRGNEKLFF.

In its sample, this clone was seen a few times. The chain couples TRBV7-9 to TRBJ2-2; D might be TRBD2 (6 bases). The V gene lost 3 bases and the J gene lost 9 bases, with 14 bases spanning the gap. This CDR3 has 14 residues. Germline lookup yields CDR1 SEHNR and CDR2 FQNEAQ (reference sequence). The CDR3 bases are TGTGCCAGCAGCTTGTTGCGGGAACCTAGGGAGCTGTTTTTT. Its translation is CASSLLREPRELFF.

V gene TRBV5-1 combines with J gene TRBJ2-7; 7 bases match TRBD1. Germline V CDR1 and CDR2: SGHRS, YFSETQ. The CDR3 is 15 amino acids. Trimming removed 4 bases from V and 0 bases from J; junction bases left unmatched: 7. The CDR3 sequence: CASSTGQVLSYEQYF. Written as DNA, the CDR3 is TGCGCCAGCAGCACCGGACAGGTCCTCTCCTACGAGCAGTACTTC.

J is TRBJ2-1 and V is TRBV19, with 7 positions matching TRBD2. CDR3 length: 15 residues. Per the germline V gene, CDR1 is LNHDA and CDR2 is SQIVND (reference sequence). V lost 0 bases and J lost 3; bases outside the gene matches: 2. The CDR3 region is CASSIDQRDYNEQFF. The CDR3 nucleotides read TGTGCCAGTAGTATAGACCAGCGGGACTACAATGAGCAGTTCTTC.

The genes are TRBV27 and TRBJ2-1, with 7 bases lining up with TRBD2. Losses at the gene ends were 6 bases for V and 0 bases for J; bases not matched to a gene: 8. Germline V CDR1 and CDR2: MNHEY, SMNVEV (reference sequence). The CDR3 totals 16 residues. The CDR3 region is CASSNTVAGSYNEQFF. CDR3 DNA: TGTGCCAGCAGCAACACCGTAGCGGGCTCCTACAATGAGCAGTTCTTC.

The rearrangement uses TRBV9 and TRBJ1-5, with a weak D call TRBD1 (6 bases). Trimming left V 3 bases short and J 4 bases short, with 11 bases between. This CDR3 spans 14 amino acids. From germline, CDR1 is SGDLS and CDR2 YYNGEE. CDR3 sequence reads: CASSETGLNQPQHF. DNA for the CDR3: TGTGCCAGCAGCGAAACAGGGTTAAATCAGCCCCAGCATTTT.

The chain recombines TRBV14 with TRBJ2-5, with TRBD1 as a possible D gene (5 bases). The CDR3 has 12 amino acids. Trimming shortened V by 2 bases and J by 7 bases, and 8 bases separated the two germline ends. CDR1 SGHDN and CDR2 FVKESK come from the germline V gene. CDR3 sequence: CASSQQGVTQYF. For the CDR3, the DNA is TGTGCCAGCAGCCAACAGGGTGTGACCCAGTACTTC.

The rearrangement joins TRBV6-5 to TRBJ2-3, with 9 bases lining up with TRBD2. With V trimmed by 6 bases and J by 6 bases, 1 base remained unmatched. The CDR3 is 12 residues long. Germline V gene data show CDR1 as MNHEY and CDR2 as SVGAGI. CDR3 sequence (DNA): TGTGCCAGCAGCGCGGGGGGGGATACGCAGTATTTT. As protein: CASSAGGDTQYF.

As DNA, the CDR3 is TGTGCCAGCTCACCGAACGGCGCGGGAGGGCTCGCCGGGGAGCTGTTTTTT. Protein product: CASSPNGAGGLAGELFF. The chain carries TRBV18 and TRBJ2-2, with 9 bases matching TRBD2. The V gene's germline CDR1 is KGHSH and CDR2 LQKENI. V dropped 3 bases and J dropped 6; count of bases not matched to a gene: 11. The CDR3 totals 17 residues.

The chain recombines TRBV7-2 with TRBJ2-7, with TRBD2 matching 7 bases. Germline CDR1 SGHTA, CDR2 FQGNSA. Unmatched junction bases numbered 4, after V lost 8 bases and J lost 3 bases. The CDR3 sequence is 12 residues long. The CDR3 loop is CASGRGFYEQYF. As DNA, the CDR3 is TGTGCCAGCGGGAGGGGATTCTACGAGCAGTACTTC.

The chain links TRBV27 to TRBJ1-2; D possibly corresponds to TRBD1 (6 bases). This CDR3 spans 11 amino acids. V dropped 8 bases and J dropped 6 bases, with 10 bases sitting between them. CDR1 MNHEY and CDR2 SMNVEV come from the germline V gene (reference sequence). The CDR3 nucleotides are TGTGCCAGCCAGGGGTCGGATGGCTACACCTTC. Its protein product is CASQGSDGYTF.

On this clone: A junction boundary mismatches the germline segment, possibly from a read error. V usage is TRBV7-9 and J usage is TRBJ2-4; possibly TRBD2 for D (5 bases). This CDR3 is built from 12 residues. Germline CDR1 SEHNR, CDR2 FQNEAQ (reference sequence). CDR3 protein: CASSLTGRTFSF. The CDR3 DNA reads as TGTGCCAGCAGCTTAACTGGCAGGACTTTTAGTTTC.

The rearrangement uses TRBV10-3 and TRBJ2-7; D is perhaps TRBD2 (6 bases). The CDR3 has 15 residues. V was cut by 3 bases and J by 1 base, with 13 bases left in between. Germline V gene sequence: CDR1 ENHRY, CDR2 SYGVKD. DNA for the CDR3: TGTGCCATCAGTGATCCTTTTAGCGGATCCTACGAGCAGTACTTC. This encodes CAISDPFSGSYEQYF.

The chain is built from TRBV7-2 and TRBJ2-1, with 8 bases identical to TRBD2. Germline V gene lookup returns CDR1 SGHTA and CDR2 FQGNSA. The CDR3 runs to 16 residues. V was clipped by 1 base and J by 4 bases; unmatched bases: 6. The CDR3 is CASSLVLLAAYNEQFF. In DNA, the CDR3 is TGTGCCAGCAGCTTAGTTCTACTAGCGGCTTACAATGAGCAGTTCTTC.

CDR3: CASSASGGGYTF. The CDR3 region has the DNA TGTGCCAGTAGTGCGTCGGGGGGTGGCTACACCTTC. The V gene is TRBV19, the J gene TRBJ1-2; D is perhaps TRBD1 (5 bases). Deletions cut 5 bases from V and 7 bases from J, with 11 bases between. Germline-derived CDR1 and CDR2 are LNHDA and SQIVND (reference sequence). The CDR3 extends over 12 amino acids.

The V and J genes are TRBV6-5 and TRBJ2-7, with TRBD2 matching over 10 bases. CDR1 is MNHEY and CDR2 is SVGAGI in the germline V gene. V was pared by 8 bases and J by 3 bases, with 10 bases of the junction left unmatched. This CDR3 has 15 amino acids. CDR3 protein: CASSDQASGSYEQYF. The CDR3 DNA follows: TGTGCCAGCTCCGATCAGGCTAGCGGGAGCTACGAGCAGTACTTC.

The V and J genes are TRBV27 and TRBJ2-3; D remains ambiguous. Germline V lookup: CDR1 MNHEY, CDR2 SMNVEV (reference sequence). This CDR3 is 16 amino acids long. Trimming left V 4 bases short and J 4 bases short, with 18 bases between. CDR3 sequence reads: CASSSSRIRRPDTQYF. Written as DNA, the CDR3 is TGTGCCAGCAGTTCGAGTAGAATAAGGAGACCAGATACGCAGTATTTT.

The chain carries TRBV29-1 and TRBJ1-2; no reliable D call. There are 12 residues in the CDR3. The germline V gene encodes CDR1 SQVTM and CDR2 ANQGSEA. Trimming left V 4 bases short and J 8 bases short, with 14 bases between. In DNA, the CDR3 is TGCAGCGTTGGAAATCCTTCGGGGGGCTACACCTTC. Translated: CSVGNPSGGYTF.

V is TRBV15 and J is TRBJ1-1; no clear D gene. CDR1 and CDR2 (germline): LNHNV, YYDKDF (reference sequence). The ends were cut back, 0 bases at V and 7 bases at J, with 9 bases in the middle. The CDR3 spans 13 residues. The CDR3 here is CATSRDPTVEAFF. The CDR3 DNA reads as TGTGCCACCAGCAGAGATCCTACTGTTGAAGCTTTCTTT. The variable domain in full, with the rest retrieved from reference TRBV15 and TRBJ1-1, is DAMVIQNPRYQVTQFGKPVTLSCSQTLNHNVMYWYQQKSSQAPKLLFHYYDKDFNNEADTPDNFQSRRPNTSFCFLDIRSPGLGDTAMYLCATSRDPTVEAFFGQGTRLTVV.

The genes are TRBV30 and TRBJ1-1; D is undetermined. From germline, CDR1 is GTSNPN and CDR2 SVGIG (reference sequence). V lost 2 bases, J lost 4 bases, and 11 bases lay in between. The CDR3 totals 13 residues. CDR3 amino acids: CAWSSYSGTEAFF. CDR3 bases: TGTGCCTGGAGTTCTTACAGTGGCACTGAAGCTTTCTTT.

This chain's CDR3 is CASSRITSTQYF. Here the CDR3 DNA reads TGTGCCAGCAGCCGCATCACTAGTACACAGTATTTT. J is TRBJ2-3 and V is TRBV7-2; tentative D call: TRBD2 (5 bases). This CDR3 is built from 12 residues. The germline gives CDR1 SGHTA, CDR2 FQGNSA. Trimming cost V 5 bases and J 12 bases, with 15 bases left between them. The full variable domain, completed using reference TRBV7-2 and TRBJ2-3, is GAGVSQSPSNKVTEKGKDVELRCDPISGHTALYWYRQSLGQGLEFLIYFQGNSAPDKSGLPSDRFSAERTGGSVSTLTIQRTQQEDSAVYLCASSRITSTQYFGPGTRLTVL.